This T cell receptor (beta chain) was recovered during a study of a mutant IDH1 vaccine in newly diagnosed glioma. In the study overall: Vaccination followed radiotherapy alone by 4-6 weeks, or accompanied temozolomide cycles.

Notes on this clone: Its antigen is unidentified.

Repertoires were generated with immunoSEQ multiplex PCR, while TCRdb's copy carries only in-frame clones and drops some. The sample lists 40,000 to 45,000 clones, roughly 84% occurring once. Time point given: week 35, safety follow-up. Vaccination comprised doses that each held 300 ug of mutant IDH1 20-mer peptide, plus topical imiquimod. CDR3 size: 15 residues. The specimen was PBMCs, collected from a glioma patient whose treatment included an IDH1 peptide vaccine. The sequence was collected from a woman in her fifties or sixties with glioma. The J gene is TRBJ2-5, the V gene TRBV1; the D call TRBD2 from the table was never checked on the DNA. TRBV1 is recorded as a pseudogene. In DNA, the CDR3 is TGCACCAGCAGCCAAGGCGGGGGGGCCGAAGAGACCCAGTACTTC. It yields the protein CTSSQGGGAEETQYF.